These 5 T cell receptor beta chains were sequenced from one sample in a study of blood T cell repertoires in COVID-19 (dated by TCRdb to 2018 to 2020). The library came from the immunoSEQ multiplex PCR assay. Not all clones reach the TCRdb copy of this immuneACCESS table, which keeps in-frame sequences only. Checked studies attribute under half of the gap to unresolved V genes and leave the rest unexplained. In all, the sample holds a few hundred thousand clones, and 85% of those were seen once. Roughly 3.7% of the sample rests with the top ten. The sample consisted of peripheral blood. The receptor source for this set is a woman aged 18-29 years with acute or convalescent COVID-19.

In DNA form, the CDR3 reads TGCACCAGCAGCCAAGTCCGGGGGGGCACAGATACGCAGTATTTT. Encoded protein: CTSSQVRGGTDTQYF. The chain employs TRBV1 and TRBJ2-3; TRBD2, as called in the table, went unchecked against the DNA. TRBV1 represents a pseudogene. This CDR3 is built from 15 residues.

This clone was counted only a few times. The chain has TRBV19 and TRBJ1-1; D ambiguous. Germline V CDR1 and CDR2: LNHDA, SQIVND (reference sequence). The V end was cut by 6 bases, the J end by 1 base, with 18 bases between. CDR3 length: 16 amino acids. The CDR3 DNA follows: TGTGCCAGTAGGAAAACAGTGAACCAAGGGAACACTGAAGCTTTCTTT. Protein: CASRKTVNQGNTEAFF.

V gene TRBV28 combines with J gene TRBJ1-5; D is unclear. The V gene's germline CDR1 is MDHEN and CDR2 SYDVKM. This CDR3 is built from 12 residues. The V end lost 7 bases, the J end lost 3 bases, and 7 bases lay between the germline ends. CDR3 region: CASNTPNQPQHF. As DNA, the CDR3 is TGTGCCAGCAACACCCCCAATCAGCCCCAGCATTTT. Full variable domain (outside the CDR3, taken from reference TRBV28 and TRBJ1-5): DVKVTQSSRYLVKRTGEKVFLECVQDMDHENMFWYRQDPGLGLRLIYFSYDVKMKEKGDIPEGYSVSREKKERFSLILESASTNQTSMYLCASNTPNQPQHFGDGTRLSIL.

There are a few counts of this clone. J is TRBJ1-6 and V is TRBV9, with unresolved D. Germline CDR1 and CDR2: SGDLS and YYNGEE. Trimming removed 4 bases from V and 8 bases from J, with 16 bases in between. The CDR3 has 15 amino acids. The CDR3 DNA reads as TGTGCCAGCAGCCCCAGAATTGGTGTCGATTCACCCCTCCACTTT. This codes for CASSPRIGVDSPLHF.

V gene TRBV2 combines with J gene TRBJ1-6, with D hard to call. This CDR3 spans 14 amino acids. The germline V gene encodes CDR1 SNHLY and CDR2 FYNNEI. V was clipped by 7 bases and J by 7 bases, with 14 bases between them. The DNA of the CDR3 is TGTGCCAGCATCCGGGATCCTCTGAATTCACCCCTCCACTTT. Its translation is CASIRDPLNSPLHF.